The 10 T cell receptor beta chains below come from one sample, sequenced in a study of blood T cell repertoires in COVID-19. Assay used: immunoSEQ multiplex PCR; TCRdb lists only in-frame clones, some missing. Here the sample spans roughly 26,000 clones, 92% being singletons. Sequenced: peripheral blood. Every receptor here comes from a human donor in a cohort sampled during active COVID-19.

CDR3 in DNA: TGTGCCAGCAGGGCCGTAAGGGGCTTCTCTGGAAACACCATATATTTT. This sequence encodes CASRAVRGFSGNTIYF. V is TRBV28 and J is TRBJ1-3; weak D call: TRBD1 (5 bases). The CDR3 covers 16 residues. V shed 6 bases and J shed 0 bases, with 15 bases lying between them. Germline V lookup: CDR1 MDHEN, CDR2 SYDVKM.

The chain couples TRBV10-1 to TRBJ2-2; D might be TRBD1 (5 bases). V dropped 8 bases and J dropped 4 bases, with 14 bases sitting between them. This CDR3 region has 14 residues. In germline, CDR1 is WNHNN, CDR2 SYGVQD (reference sequence). The CDR3 DNA follows: TGCGCCAGCCAAAGGGGTCCCACCACCGGGGAGCTGTTTTTT. Its protein is CASQRGPTTGELFF.

The chain joins TRBV12-3 or TRBV12-4 to TRBJ2-1; D remains ambiguous. Deletions cut 7 bases from V and 9 bases from J, with 16 bases between. CDR3 length: 13 amino acids. DNA of the CDR3: TGTGCCAGCAATCCCCTAGTTGGCGGTGAGCAGTTCTTC. Its translation: CASNPLVGGEQFF.

J is TRBJ1-6 and V is TRBV9; D is unresolved. Trimming removed 0 bases from V and 7 bases from J, with 20 bases in between. The CDR3 is made up of 18 amino acids. Germline V gives CDR1 SGDLS, CDR2 YYNGEE. CDR3 protein: CASSVAGGRATGNSPLHF. CDR3 DNA sequence: TGTGCCAGCAGCGTAGCGGGAGGCCGGGCGACGGGAAATTCACCCCTCCACTTT.

This rearrangement joins TRBV13 to TRBJ2-5; D not resolved. Germline CDR1 PRHDT, CDR2 FYEKMQ (reference sequence). V was cut by 2 bases and J by 0 bases, with 10 bases left in between. This CDR3 has 15 amino acids. The CDR3 sequence: CASSLRQVYQETQYF. In DNA form, the CDR3 reads TGTGCCAGCAGCTTACGTCAGGTGTACCAAGAGACCCAGTACTTC. Full variable domain (outside the CDR3, taken from reference TRBV13 and TRBJ2-5): AAGVIQSPRHLIKEKRETATLKCYPIPRHDTVYWYQQGPGQDPQFLISFYEKMQSDKGSIPDRFSAQQFSDYHSELNMSSLELGDSALYFCASSLRQVYQETQYFGPGTRLLVL.

This rearrangement joins TRBV6-2 or TRBV6-3 to TRBJ2-5, with D possibly matching TRBD1 (6 bases). Trimming took off 5 bases at V and 3 bases at J, with 19 bases between the two ends. The germline V gene has CDR1 MNHEY and CDR2 SVGEGT. The length of the CDR3 is 16 residues. The CDR3 loop is CASSQSRGTLKETQYF. The DNA of the CDR3 is TGTGCCAGCAGTCAATCGCGAGGGACATTGAAAGAGACCCAGTACTTC.

This clone was detected once. This chain joins TRBV10-3 and TRBJ1-4, with D possibly being TRBD1 (6 bases). The CDR3 consists of 14 residues. Trimming shortened V by 3 bases and J by 4 bases, and 9 bases separated the two germline ends. CDR1 ENHRY and CDR2 SYGVKD come from the germline V gene. CDR3 sequence: CAISDGQNNEKLFF. The CDR3 nucleotides are TGTGCCATCAGTGACGGACAGAATAATGAAAAACTGTTTTTT.

The chain has TRBV5-6 and TRBJ2-5; 7 bases are shared with TRBD1. J lost 0 bases, V lost 5 bases, and 4 bases had no gene match. CDR3 length: 14 residues. Germline V gene sequence: CDR1 SGHDT, CDR2 YYEEEE. The chain's CDR3 is CASRLQGNQETQYF. CDR3 DNA sequence: TGTGCCAGCAGATTACAGGGGAACCAAGAGACCCAGTACTTC.

The rearrangement joins TRBV5-1 to TRBJ1-1; no definite D call. The CDR3 is made up of 16 amino acids. The V and J ends lost 0 bases and 8 bases respectively, with 20 bases between them. Germline CDR1 and CDR2: SGHRS and YFSETQ. The CDR3, as DNA: TGCGCCAGCAGCTTGGATCCTACCGGTTCTCTTCAAGAAGCTTTCTTT. This sequence encodes CASSLDPTGSLQEAFF.

The chain has TRBV2 and TRBJ2-7; TRBD2 might be the D (5 bases). CDR1 SNHLY and CDR2 FYNNEI come from the germline V gene. The CDR3 loop spans 18 amino acids. The V and J ends lost 3 bases and 1 base respectively, with 22 bases between them. Here the CDR3 DNA reads TGTGCCAGCAGTGATGGCTCGTGGGGTTATACGGGGTCCTACGAGCAGTACTTC. The encoded protein is CASSDGSWGYTGSYEQYF.